This TCR beta chain was documented in a study of cytomegalovirus exposure and HLA in healthy donors. Study outcomes and limitations: When the data were analyzed later, several of the most significant clusters appeared to be linked to common viral pathogens. A previous analysis found most TCR beta V segments productive roughly 90% or roughly 30% of the time. Reportedly, HLA-A and HLA-B alleles of most subjects were accurately predicted from TCR beta.

As to this clone: Its target is not known.

PCR primers comprised 60 Vbeta and 13 Jbeta primers. The protocol was immunoSEQ multiplex PCR, while the TCRdb copy is restricted to in-frame clones and leaves out a portion. The repertoire holds about 130,000 clones, with around three quarters as singletons. The clonotype comes from a man aged 25-45 years in good health and CMV-seronegative. Sequenced material: PBMCs.

The CDR3 loop is CASSDRARGEQYF. The DNA for the CDR3 is TGTGCCAGCAGTGACCGGGCTCGGGGGGAGCAGTACTTC. The chain is built from TRBV5-6 and TRBJ2-7; D is possibly TRBD2 (6 bases). This CDR3 is 13 amino acids long. CDR1 is SGHDT, CDR2 YYEEEE, per germline. V was trimmed by 5 bases and J by 7 bases, leaving 16 bases between them.